The following is a T cell receptor beta chain sequence with its context. This sample stems from a study of blood T cell repertoires in COVID-19. The CDR3 spans 16 residues. V was trimmed by 2 bases and J by 5 bases, leaving 19 bases between them. Germline V gives CDR1 SGHRS, CDR2 YFSETQ. In terms of age and location, participants ranged from about 18 to 100 years and lived in about two dozen US areas. Cohorts were based on clinical histories the participants reported. Under the authors' procedure: Reference gene primers were amplified, and this amplification served to estimate nucleated cell counts. Data came from immunoSEQ multiplex PCR; TCRdb stores just in-frame clones and leaves some out. Clone size and V and J calls were adopted from that table, with D and trimming inferred from the DNA. The repertoire holds a few hundred thousand clones, with about 91% as singletons.

Sequencing was done on a sample of PBMCs or T cells enriched from blood (not recorded which). The chain links TRBV5-1 to TRBJ2-5; D perhaps matches TRBD1 (6 bases). The TCR originated in a young woman who had recovered from COVID-19. The CDR3 protein is CASSFGKTGLLETQYF. In nucleotides, the CDR3 is TGCGCCAGCAGCTTCGGTAAAACAGGGCTTCTGGAGACCCAGTACTTC.